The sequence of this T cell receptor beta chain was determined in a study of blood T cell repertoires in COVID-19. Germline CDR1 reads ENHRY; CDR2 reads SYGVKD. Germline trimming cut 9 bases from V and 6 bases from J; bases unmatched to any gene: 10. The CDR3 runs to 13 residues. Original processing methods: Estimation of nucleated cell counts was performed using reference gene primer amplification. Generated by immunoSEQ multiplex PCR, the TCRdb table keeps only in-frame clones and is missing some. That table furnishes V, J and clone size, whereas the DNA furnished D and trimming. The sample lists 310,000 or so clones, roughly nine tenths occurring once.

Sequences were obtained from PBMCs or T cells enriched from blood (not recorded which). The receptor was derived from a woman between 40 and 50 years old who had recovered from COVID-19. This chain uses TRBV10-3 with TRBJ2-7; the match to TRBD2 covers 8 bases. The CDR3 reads CAISGLASGEQYF. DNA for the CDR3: TGTGCCATATCCGGACTAGCTTCGGGCGAGCAGTACTTC.